Listed here are 20 T cell receptor beta chains from one sample, sequenced in a study of blood T cell repertoires in COVID-19. Produced via immunoSEQ multiplex PCR; TCRdb's table is partial and in-frame only. The sample carries fewer than 90,000 clones, over 70% recorded once. Sequenced material: peripheral blood. These receptors all come from a woman aged 45-65 years with acute or convalescent COVID-19.

V is TRBV18 and J is TRBJ2-3; 7 positions match TRBD2. The CDR3 consists of 16 residues. The J segment lost 0 bases and the V segment lost 3 bases, leaving 6 bases of the junction unmatched. Germline V gene sequence: CDR1 KGHSH, CDR2 LQKENI. CDR3 sequence (DNA): TGTGCCAGCTCACCTCAAACCGGGGGGAGCACAGATACGCAGTATTTT. Protein: CASSPQTGGSTDTQYF.

V and J are TRBV28 and TRBJ1-1; tentatively, D is TRBD1 (5 bases). CDR1 is MDHEN and CDR2 is SYDVKM in the germline V gene. This CDR3 is 12 amino acids long. The V end lost 5 bases, the J end lost 8 bases, and 12 bases lay between the germline ends. This CDR3 reads CASSTGRREAFF. The CDR3 DNA reads as TGTGCCAGCAGTACAGGACGCCGGGAAGCTTTCTTT.

The chain carries TRBV27 and TRBJ1-2; the D gene is possibly TRBD1 (5 bases). V shed 5 bases and J shed 3 bases, with 10 bases lying between them. CDR3 length: 13 residues. Germline V gene lookup returns CDR1 MNHEY and CDR2 SMNVEV (reference sequence). The CDR3 spells CASSAREDYGYTF. CDR3 sequence (DNA): TGTGCCAGCAGTGCCAGGGAAGACTATGGCTACACCTTC.

The chain joins TRBV7-2 to TRBJ2-3, with a possible D match to TRBD2 (5 bases). Germline loops: CDR1 SGHTA, CDR2 FQGNSA. The CDR3 length is 12 residues. Trimming pared 8 bases from V and 4 bases from J, leaving 10 bases between. The CDR3 DNA reads TGTGCCAGCGGGTTTAGCGCAGATACGCAGTATTTT. The encoded protein is CASGFSADTQYF.

This clone was recorded once. The V call is TRBV7-2, the J call TRBJ2-1; 10 bases align to TRBD2. The germline gives CDR1 SGHTA, CDR2 FQGNSA. Trimming removed 5 bases from V and 3 bases from J; junction bases left unmatched: 16. The CDR3 is 19 residues long. CDR3 region: CASSPRSGSGGAFYNEQFF. The CDR3 nucleotides are TGTGCCAGCAGCCCCCGCTCAGGAAGCGGGGGGGCCTTCTACAATGAGCAGTTCTTC.

This chain uses TRBV5-6 with TRBJ1-2, with TRBD1 matching 9 bases. CDR1 SGHDT and CDR2 YYEEEE come from the germline V gene. The CDR3 covers 14 residues. V lost 4 bases to trimming and J lost 8 bases; unmatched junction nucleotides: 9. CDR3 amino acids: CASSPGTGPLGYTF. The CDR3 bases are TGTGCCAGCAGCCCCGGGACAGGGCCGTTAGGCTACACCTTC.

This clone showed up just once. The gene calls are TRBV29-1 and TRBJ2-2; the match to TRBD2 covers 12 bases. The CDR3 covers 15 residues. Germline-derived CDR1 and CDR2 are SQVTM and ANQGSEA. The V gene end was trimmed by 5 bases and the J gene end by 6 bases; junction bases not matched to a gene: 7. CDR3 DNA sequence: TGCAGCGTTCCGACTAGCGGGGGAGGGGCCGGGGAGCTGTTTTTT. Translated, it gives CSVPTSGGGAGELFF.

The V gene is TRBV18, the J gene TRBJ2-2; D not certain. The ends were cut back, 3 bases at V and 0 bases at J, with 14 bases in the middle. The germline CDR1 and CDR2 sequences are KGHSH and LQKENI. The CDR3 totals 17 residues. The CDR3, as DNA: TGTGCCAGCTCACCGCAGTCAGCTAGAGCGAACACCGGGGAGCTGTTTTTT. Amino acid sequence: CASSPQSARANTGELFF.

Here the CDR3 reads CASSYGFGDGRYGYTF. DNA of the CDR3: TGTGCCAGCAGCTATGGCTTTGGAGACGGCCGCTATGGCTACACCTTC. V usage is TRBV28 and J usage is TRBJ1-2, with unresolved D. The germline V and J ends were trimmed by 6 bases and 4 bases, with 21 bases remaining between them. The germline gives CDR1 MDHEN, CDR2 SYDVKM. The CDR3 spans 16 residues.

The chain employs TRBV19 and TRBJ1-2; D is unclear. The germline V gene has CDR1 LNHDA and CDR2 SQIVND (reference sequence). The CDR3 runs 13 residues. Trimming removed 1 base at V and 6 bases at J, with 9 bases between. This CDR3 is CASSIAEGHGYTF. The CDR3 region has the DNA TGTGCCAGTAGTATAGCAGAGGGTCATGGCTACACCTTC.

CDR3 sequence (DNA): TGCGCCAGCAGCGAGGGACAGGGTTTCACTGAAGCTTTCTTT. This sequence encodes CASSEGQGFTEAFF. This chain links TRBV5-1 with TRBJ1-1; TRBD1 agrees at 9 bases. The CDR3 loop spans 14 amino acids. CDR1 is SGHRS and CDR2 is YFSETQ in the germline V gene. With 4 bases clipped from V and 4 bases from J, the junction kept 5 bases outside the gene matches.

As DNA, the CDR3 is TGTGCCAGCGCCCAGAGTGGGACAGCTAATCAGCCCCAGCATTTT. Translated, it gives CASAQSGTANQPQHF. The chain combines TRBV9 with TRBJ1-5, with 7 bases matching TRBD1. The CDR3 extends over 15 amino acids. Germline-derived CDR1 and CDR2 are SGDLS and YYNGEE. Trimming cost V 7 bases and J 4 bases; bases outside gene matches: 11.

This chain connects TRBV5-1 to TRBJ1-1, with 7 bases aligning to TRBD1. V gave up 2 bases and J gave up 7 bases; unmatched junction bases: 11. CDR1 SGHRS and CDR2 YFSETQ come from the germline V gene. The CDR3 length is 15 residues. CDR3 residues: CASSFLGTETLEAFF. The CDR3 nucleotides read TGCGCCAGCAGCTTCCTTGGGACAGAAACGCTTGAAGCTTTCTTT.

This chain connects TRBV6-1 to TRBJ2-7; the D is unclear. The CDR3 is 12 amino acids. CDR1 and CDR2 (germline): MNHNS, SASEGT. The V end lost 3 bases, the J end lost 2 bases, and 5 bases lay between the germline ends. In DNA, the CDR3 is TGTGCCAGCAGTGACAGAACCTACGAGCAGTACTTC. This translates into CASSDRTYEQYF.

This clone turned up a few times. This chain uses TRBV11-2 with TRBJ1-4; TRBD1 agrees at 7 bases. In germline, CDR1 is SGHAT, CDR2 FQNNGV. The CDR3 covers 13 residues. V dropped 3 bases and J dropped 10; count of bases not matched to a gene: 5. DNA for the CDR3: TGTGCCAGCAGCTTGGAGGGGGCGGCAAAACTGTTTTTT. This encodes CASSLEGAAKLFF.

The CDR3 coding sequence is TGTGCCAGCAGGTGGACAGGGCGAGCTTCACCCCTCCACTTT. This translates into CASRWTGRASPLHF. The chain has TRBV28 and TRBJ1-6, with 8 bases aligning to TRBD1. V lost 6 bases and J lost 9; bases outside the gene matches: 7. The CDR3 spans 14 residues. Germline CDR1 and CDR2: MDHEN and SYDVKM.

This clone is a singleton in its sample. The same CDR3 can be traced to other DNA sequences in this sample. This chain joins TRBV5-4 and TRBJ2-1; no reliable D call. The CDR3 has 13 amino acids. Germline V lookup: CDR1 SGHNT, CDR2 YYREEE (reference sequence). Trimming took 1 base from V and 6 from J, leaving 8 bases between them. The CDR3 nucleotides read TGTGCCAGCAGCTTGACTGGCGGCAATGAGCAGTTCTTC. Translated: CASSLTGGNEQFF.

Regarding this clone: The sample carries other DNA sequences with the same CDR3. The chain couples TRBV4-3 to TRBJ2-6; D is undetermined. This CDR3 is built from 15 residues. V lost 3 bases, J lost 0 bases, and 6 bases lay in between. Germline lookup yields CDR1 LGHNA and CDR2 YSLEER. CDR3 sequence: CASSHLSSGANVLTF. CDR3 nucleotides: TGCGCCAGCAGCCATCTAAGCTCTGGGGCCAACGTCCTGACTTTC.

V usage is TRBV4-1 and J usage is TRBJ1-1, with a weak D call TRBD1 (6 bases). Germline assignment: CDR1 MGHRA and CDR2 YSYEKL. This CDR3 is built from 12 residues. The V end lost 4 bases, the J end lost 7 bases, and 10 bases lay between the germline ends. CDR3 nucleotides: TGCGCCAGCAGCCGGGGGGGCAGTGAAGCTTTCTTT. Amino acids: CASSRGGSEAFF.

J is TRBJ1-1 and V is TRBV3-1 (or the pseudogene TRBV3-2); a weak D match, TRBD1 (6 bases). The V and J ends lost 7 bases and 3 bases respectively, with 12 bases between them. Germline assignment: CDR1 LGHDT and CDR2 YNNKEL (reference sequence). This CDR3 has 13 amino acids. CDR3 sequence: CASTYRAHTEAFF. The CDR3 nucleotides are TGTGCCAGCACCTACAGGGCCCACACTGAAGCTTTCTTT.